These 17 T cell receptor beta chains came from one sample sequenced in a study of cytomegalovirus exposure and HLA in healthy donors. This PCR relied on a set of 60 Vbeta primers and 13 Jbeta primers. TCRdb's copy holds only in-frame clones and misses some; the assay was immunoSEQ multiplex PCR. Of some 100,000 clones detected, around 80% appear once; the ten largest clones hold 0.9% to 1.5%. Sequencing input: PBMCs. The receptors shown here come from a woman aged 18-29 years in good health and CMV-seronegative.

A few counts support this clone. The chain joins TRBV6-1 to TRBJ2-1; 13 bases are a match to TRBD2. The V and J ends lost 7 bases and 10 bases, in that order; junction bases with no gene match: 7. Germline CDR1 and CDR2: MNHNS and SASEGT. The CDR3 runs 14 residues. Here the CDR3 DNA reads TGTGCCAGCACTACGGGACTAGCGGGAAGCGAGCAGTTCTTC. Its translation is CASTTGLAGSEQFF.

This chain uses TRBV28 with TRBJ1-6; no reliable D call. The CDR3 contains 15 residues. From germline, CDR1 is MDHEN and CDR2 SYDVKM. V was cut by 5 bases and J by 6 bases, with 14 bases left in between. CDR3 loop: CASSRNTGGNSPLHF. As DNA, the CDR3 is TGTGCCAGCAGTCGGAACACTGGCGGTAATTCACCCCTCCACTTT.

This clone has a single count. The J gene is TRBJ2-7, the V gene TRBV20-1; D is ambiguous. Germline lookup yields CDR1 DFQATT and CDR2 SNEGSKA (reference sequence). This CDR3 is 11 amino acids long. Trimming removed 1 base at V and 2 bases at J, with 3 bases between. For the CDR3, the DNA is TGCAGTGCTAGAGCGGCCTACGAGCAGTACTTC. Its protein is CSARAAYEQYF.

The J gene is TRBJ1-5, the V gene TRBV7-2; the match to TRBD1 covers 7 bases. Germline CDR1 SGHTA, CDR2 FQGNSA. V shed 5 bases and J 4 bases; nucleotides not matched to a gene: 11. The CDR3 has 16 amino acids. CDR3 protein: CASSPTGTVLNQPQHF. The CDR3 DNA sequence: TGTGCCAGCAGCCCAACCGGGACAGTTCTTAATCAGCCCCAGCATTTT.

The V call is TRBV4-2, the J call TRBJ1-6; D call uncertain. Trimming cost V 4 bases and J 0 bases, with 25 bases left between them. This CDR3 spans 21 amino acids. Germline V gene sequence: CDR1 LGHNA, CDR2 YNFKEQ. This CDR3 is CASSLQPYGSDRSSYNSPLHF. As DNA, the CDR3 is TGTGCCAGCAGCCTCCAACCCTACGGCAGTGATCGGAGCTCCTATAATTCACCCCTCCACTTT.

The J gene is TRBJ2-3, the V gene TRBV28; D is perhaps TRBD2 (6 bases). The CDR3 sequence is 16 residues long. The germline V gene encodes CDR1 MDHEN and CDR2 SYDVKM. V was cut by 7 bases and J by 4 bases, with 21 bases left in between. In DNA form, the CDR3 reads TGTGCCAGCACCCCGGCCGTCCGGGAGAGCCCAGATACGCAGTATTTT. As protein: CASTPAVRESPDTQYF.

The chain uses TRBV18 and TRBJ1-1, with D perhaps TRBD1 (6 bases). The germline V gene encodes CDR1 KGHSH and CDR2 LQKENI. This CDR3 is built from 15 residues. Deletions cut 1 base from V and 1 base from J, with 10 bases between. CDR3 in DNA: TGTGCCAGCTCACCACAAGGACAGCAGAACACTGAAGCTTTCTTT. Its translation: CASSPQGQQNTEAFF.

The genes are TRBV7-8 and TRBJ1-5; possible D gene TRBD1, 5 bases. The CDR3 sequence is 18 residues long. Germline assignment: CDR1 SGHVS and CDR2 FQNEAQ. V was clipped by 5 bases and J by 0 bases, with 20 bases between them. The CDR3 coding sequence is TGTGCCAGCAGCCCTCTCCCAATAACAGGAGATAGCAATCAGCCCCAGCATTTT. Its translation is CASSPLPITGDSNQPQHF.

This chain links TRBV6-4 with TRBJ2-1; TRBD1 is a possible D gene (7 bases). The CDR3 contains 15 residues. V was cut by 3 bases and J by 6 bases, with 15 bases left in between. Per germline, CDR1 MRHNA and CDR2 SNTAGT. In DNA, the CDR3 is TGTGCCAGCAGTGAAGAGGAGGGGGCCCCCAATGAGCAGTTCTTC. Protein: CASSEEEGAPNEQFF.

DNA for the CDR3: TGCAGCGTTGAACCCTCAAACAGGGGTGGCTACACCTTC. Its protein is CSVEPSNRGGYTF. This chain links TRBV29-1 with TRBJ1-2; 7 positions agree with TRBD1. The CDR3 is made up of 13 amino acids. V shed 2 bases and J 7 bases; nucleotides not matched to a gene: 7. CDR1 is SQVTM and CDR2 is ANQGSEA in the germline V gene. The variable domain in full, with the rest retrieved from reference TRBV29-1 and TRBJ1-2, is SAVISQKPSRDICQRGTSLTIQCQVDSQVTMMFWYRQQPGQSLTLIATANQGSEATYESGFVIDKFPISRPNLTFSTLTVSNMSPEDSSIYLCSVEPSNRGGYTFGSGTRLTVV.

The CDR3 DNA follows: TGTGCCAGCAGTTTCGGGGAAAGTATCGACGAGCAGTACTTC. Amino acid sequence: CASSFGESIDEQYF. V is TRBV28 and J is TRBJ2-7, with a tentative D call TRBD2 (5 bases). Trimming shortened V by 3 bases and J by 5 bases, and 14 bases separated the two germline ends. Germline V lookup: CDR1 MDHEN, CDR2 SYDVKM. The CDR3 runs 14 residues.

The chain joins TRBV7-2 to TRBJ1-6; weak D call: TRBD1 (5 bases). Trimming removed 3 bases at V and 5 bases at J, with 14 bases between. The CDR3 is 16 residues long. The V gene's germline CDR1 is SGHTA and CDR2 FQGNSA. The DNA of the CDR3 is TGTGCCAGCAGCTTCGCGGGGGGGTCAGATAATTCACCCCTCCACTTT. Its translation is CASSFAGGSDNSPLHF.

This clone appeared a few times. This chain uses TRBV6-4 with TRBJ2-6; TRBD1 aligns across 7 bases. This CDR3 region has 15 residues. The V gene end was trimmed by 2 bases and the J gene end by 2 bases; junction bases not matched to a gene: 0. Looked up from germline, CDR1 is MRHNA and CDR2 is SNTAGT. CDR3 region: CASSDTGAGANVLTF. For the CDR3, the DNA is TGTGCCAGCAGTGACACAGGGGCTGGGGCCAACGTCCTGACTTTC.

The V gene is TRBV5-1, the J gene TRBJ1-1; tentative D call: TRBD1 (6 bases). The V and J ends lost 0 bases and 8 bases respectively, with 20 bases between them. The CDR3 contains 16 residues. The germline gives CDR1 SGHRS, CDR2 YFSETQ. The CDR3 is CASSLAGQGLPGEAFF. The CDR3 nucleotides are TGCGCCAGCAGCTTGGCCGGGCAGGGGCTCCCGGGGGAAGCTTTCTTT.

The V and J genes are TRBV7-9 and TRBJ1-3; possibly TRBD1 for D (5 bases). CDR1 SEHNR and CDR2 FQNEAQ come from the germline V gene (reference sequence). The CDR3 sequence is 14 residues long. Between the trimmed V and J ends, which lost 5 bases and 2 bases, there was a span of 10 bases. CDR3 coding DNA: TGTGCCAGCAGCGCCGGGGGAGCTGGAAACACCATATATTTT. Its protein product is CASSAGGAGNTIYF. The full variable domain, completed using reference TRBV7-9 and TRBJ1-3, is DTGVSQNPRHKITKRGQNVTFRCDPISEHNRLYWYRQTLGQGPEFLTYFQNEAQLEKSRLLSDRFSAERPKGSFSTLEIQRTEQGDSAMYLCASSAGGAGNTIYFGEGSWLTVV.

The CDR3 sequence is CASSLGGGNTEAFF. The CDR3 bases are TGTGCCAGCAGCTTAGGGGGGGGGAACACTGAAGCTTTCTTT. The chain recombines TRBV7-3 with TRBJ1-1, with D possibly being TRBD1 (5 bases). The V gene's germline CDR1 is SGHTA and CDR2 FQGTGA. Trimming took off 2 bases at V and 1 base at J, with 8 bases between the two ends. The CDR3 consists of 14 residues.

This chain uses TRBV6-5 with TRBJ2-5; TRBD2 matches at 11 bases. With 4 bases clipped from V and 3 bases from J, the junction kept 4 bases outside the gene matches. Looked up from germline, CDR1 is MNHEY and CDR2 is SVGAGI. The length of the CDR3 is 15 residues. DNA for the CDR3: TGTGCCAGCAGTTCCGGGACTAGCGGTAAAGAGACCCAGTACTTC. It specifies CASSSGTSGKETQYF.